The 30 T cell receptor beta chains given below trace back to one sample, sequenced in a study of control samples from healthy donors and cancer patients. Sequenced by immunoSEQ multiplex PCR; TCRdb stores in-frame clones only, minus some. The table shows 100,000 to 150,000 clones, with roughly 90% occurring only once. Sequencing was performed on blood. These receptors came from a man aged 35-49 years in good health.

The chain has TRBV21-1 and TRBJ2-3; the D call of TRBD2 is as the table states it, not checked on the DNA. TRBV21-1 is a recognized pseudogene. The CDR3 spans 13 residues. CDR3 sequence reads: CASIELSTDTQYF. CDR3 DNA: TGTGCCAGCATAGAACTTAGCACAGATACGCAGTATTTT.

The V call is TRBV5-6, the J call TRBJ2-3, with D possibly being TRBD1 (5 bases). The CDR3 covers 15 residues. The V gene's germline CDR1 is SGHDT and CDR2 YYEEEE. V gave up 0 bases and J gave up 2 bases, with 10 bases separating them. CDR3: CASSLEGLYTDTQYF. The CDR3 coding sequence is TGTGCCAGCAGCTTGGAGGGGCTTTACACAGATACGCAGTATTTT.

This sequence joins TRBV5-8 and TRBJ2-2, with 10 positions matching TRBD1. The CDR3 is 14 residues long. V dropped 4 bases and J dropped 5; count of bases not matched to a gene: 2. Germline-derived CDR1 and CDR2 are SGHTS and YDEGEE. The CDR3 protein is CASSRDRGTGELFF. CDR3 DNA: TGTGCCAGCAGCAGGGACAGGGGAACCGGGGAGCTGTTTTTT.

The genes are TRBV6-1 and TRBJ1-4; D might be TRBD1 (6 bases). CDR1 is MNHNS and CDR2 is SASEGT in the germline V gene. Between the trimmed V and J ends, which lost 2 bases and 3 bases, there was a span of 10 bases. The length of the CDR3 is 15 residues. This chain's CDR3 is CASSENRAPNEKLFF. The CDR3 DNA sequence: TGTGCCAGCAGTGAAAACAGGGCCCCTAATGAAAAACTGTTTTTT.

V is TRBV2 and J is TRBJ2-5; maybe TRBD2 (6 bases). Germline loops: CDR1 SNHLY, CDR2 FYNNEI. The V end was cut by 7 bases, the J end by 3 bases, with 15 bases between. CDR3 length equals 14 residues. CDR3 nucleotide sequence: TGTGCCAGCAACGCCCTTAGCGGCGAAGAGACCCAGTACTTC. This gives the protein CASNALSGEETQYF.

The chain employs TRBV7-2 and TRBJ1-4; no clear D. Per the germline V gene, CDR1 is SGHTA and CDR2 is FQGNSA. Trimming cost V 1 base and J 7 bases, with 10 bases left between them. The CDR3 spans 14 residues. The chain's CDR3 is CASSLEGQSEKLFF. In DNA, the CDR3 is TGTGCCAGCAGCTTAGAAGGGCAGAGTGAAAAACTGTTTTTT.

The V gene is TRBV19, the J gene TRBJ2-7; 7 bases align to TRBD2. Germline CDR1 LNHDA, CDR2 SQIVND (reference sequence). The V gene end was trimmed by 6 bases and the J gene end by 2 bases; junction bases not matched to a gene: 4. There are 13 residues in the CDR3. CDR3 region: CASSPGLTYEQYF. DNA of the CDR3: TGTGCCAGTAGCCCGGGACTAACCTACGAGCAGTACTTC.

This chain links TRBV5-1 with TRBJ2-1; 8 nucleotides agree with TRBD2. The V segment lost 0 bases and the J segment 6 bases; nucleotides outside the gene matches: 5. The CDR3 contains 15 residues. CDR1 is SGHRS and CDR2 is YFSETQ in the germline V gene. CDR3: CASSLAGLESNEQFF. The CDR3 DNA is TGCGCCAGCAGCTTGGCGGGACTAGAAAGCAATGAGCAGTTCTTC.

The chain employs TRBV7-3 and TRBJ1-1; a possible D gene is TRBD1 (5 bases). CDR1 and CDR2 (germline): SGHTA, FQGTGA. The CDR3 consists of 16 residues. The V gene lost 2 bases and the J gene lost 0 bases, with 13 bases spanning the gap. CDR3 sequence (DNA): TGTGCCAGCAGCTTAGGAGGGGCCGGTATGAACACTGAAGCTTTCTTT. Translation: CASSLGGAGMNTEAFF.

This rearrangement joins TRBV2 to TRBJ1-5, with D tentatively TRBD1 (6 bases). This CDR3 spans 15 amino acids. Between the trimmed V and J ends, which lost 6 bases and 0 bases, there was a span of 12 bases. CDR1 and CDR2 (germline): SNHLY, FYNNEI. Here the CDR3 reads CASSDRLYSNQPQHF. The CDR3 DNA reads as TGTGCCAGCAGCGACAGGTTATATAGCAATCAGCCCCAGCATTTT.

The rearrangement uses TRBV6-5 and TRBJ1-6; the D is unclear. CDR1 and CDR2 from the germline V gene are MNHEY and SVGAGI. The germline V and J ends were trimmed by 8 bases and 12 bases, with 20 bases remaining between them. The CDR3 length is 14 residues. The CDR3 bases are TGTGCCAGCTGTTTTTCTTCTGGAATCAAACCCCTCCACTTT. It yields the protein CASCFSSGIKPLHF.

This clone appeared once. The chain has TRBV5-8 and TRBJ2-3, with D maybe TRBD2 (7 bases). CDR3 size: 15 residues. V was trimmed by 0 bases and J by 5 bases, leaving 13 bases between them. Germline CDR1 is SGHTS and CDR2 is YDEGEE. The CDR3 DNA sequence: TGTGCCAGCAGCTTGGAGGGGGGGCCTGGAGATACGCAGTATTTT. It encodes CASSLEGGPGDTQYF.

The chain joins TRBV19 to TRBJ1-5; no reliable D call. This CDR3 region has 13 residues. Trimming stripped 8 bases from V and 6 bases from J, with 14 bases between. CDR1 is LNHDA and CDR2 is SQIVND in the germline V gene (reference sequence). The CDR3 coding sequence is TGTGCCAGTGTTGTACCGGGAGGTCAGCCCCAGCATTTT. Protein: CASVVPGGQPQHF.

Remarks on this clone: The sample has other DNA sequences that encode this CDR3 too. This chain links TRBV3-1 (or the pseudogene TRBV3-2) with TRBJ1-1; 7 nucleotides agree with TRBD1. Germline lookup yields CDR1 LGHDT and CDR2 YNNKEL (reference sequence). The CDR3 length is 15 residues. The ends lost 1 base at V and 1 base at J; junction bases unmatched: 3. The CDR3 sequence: CASSQAGTENTEAFF. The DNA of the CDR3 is TGTGCCAGCAGCCAAGCTGGGACAGAGAACACTGAAGCTTTCTTT.

The CDR3 spells CASSVRRTGGLTDTQYF. The CDR3 nucleotides are TGTGCCAGCAGTGTACGCCGGACAGGGGGCCTGACAGATACGCAGTATTTT. The rearrangement uses TRBV6-1 and TRBJ2-3, with 11 positions matching TRBD1. The CDR3 length is 17 residues. V dropped 4 bases and J dropped 3; count of bases not matched to a gene: 9. The germline V gene has CDR1 MNHNS and CDR2 SASEGT.

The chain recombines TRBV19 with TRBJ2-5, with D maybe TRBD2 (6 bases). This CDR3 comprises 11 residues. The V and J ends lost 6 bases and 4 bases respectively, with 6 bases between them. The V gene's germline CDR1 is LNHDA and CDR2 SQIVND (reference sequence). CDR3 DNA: TGTGCCAGTAGGGGGGGAGAGACCCAGTACTTC. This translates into CASRGGETQYF.

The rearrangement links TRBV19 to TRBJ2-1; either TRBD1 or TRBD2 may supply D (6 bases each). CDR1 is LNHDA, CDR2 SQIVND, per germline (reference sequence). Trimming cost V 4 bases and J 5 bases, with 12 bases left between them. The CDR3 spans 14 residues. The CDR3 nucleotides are TGTGCCAGTAGTACGTCGGGGGCTCACAATGAGCAGTTCTTC. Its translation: CASSTSGAHNEQFF. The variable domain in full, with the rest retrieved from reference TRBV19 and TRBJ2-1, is DGGITQSPKYLFRKEGQNVTLSCEQNLNHDAMYWYRQDPGQGLRLIYYSQIVNDFQKGDIAEGYSVSREKKESFPLTVTSAQKNPTAFYLCASSTSGAHNEQFFGPGTRLTVL.

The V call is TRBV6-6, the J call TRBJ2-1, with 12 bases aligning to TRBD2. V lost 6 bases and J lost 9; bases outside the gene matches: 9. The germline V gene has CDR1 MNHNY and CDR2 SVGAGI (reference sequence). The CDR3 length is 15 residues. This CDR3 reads CASRDLAGGMFEQFF. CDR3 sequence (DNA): TGTGCCAGCAGAGACCTAGCGGGGGGGATGTTTGAGCAGTTCTTC.

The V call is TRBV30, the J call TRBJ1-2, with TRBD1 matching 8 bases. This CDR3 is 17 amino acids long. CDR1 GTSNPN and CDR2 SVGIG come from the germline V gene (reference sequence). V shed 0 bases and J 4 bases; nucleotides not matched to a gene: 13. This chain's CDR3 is CAWSVRDRLLKGYGYTF. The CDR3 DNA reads TGTGCCTGGAGTGTACGGGACAGGCTACTAAAGGGCTATGGCTACACCTTC.

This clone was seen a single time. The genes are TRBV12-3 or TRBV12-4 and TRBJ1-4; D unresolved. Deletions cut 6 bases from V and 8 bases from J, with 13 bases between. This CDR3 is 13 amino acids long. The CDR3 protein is CASSSSAGEKLFF. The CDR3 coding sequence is TGTGCCAGCAGCTCTTCCGCGGGGGAAAAACTGTTTTTT.

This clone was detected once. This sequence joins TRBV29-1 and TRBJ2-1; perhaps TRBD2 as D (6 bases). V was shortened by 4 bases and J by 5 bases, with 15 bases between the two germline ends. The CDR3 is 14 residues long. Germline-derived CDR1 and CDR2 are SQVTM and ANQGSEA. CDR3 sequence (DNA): TGCAGCGTTGCCGGAGGGGTTGAGGACAATGAGCAGTTCTTC. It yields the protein CSVAGGVEDNEQFF.

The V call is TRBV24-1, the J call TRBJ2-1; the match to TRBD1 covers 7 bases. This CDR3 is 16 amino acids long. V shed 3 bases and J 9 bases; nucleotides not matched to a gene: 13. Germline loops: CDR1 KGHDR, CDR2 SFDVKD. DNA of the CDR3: TGTGCCACCAGTGATCGAGGGACAGCCCAGGGGAGTGAGCAGTTCTTC. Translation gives CATSDRGTAQGSEQFF.

As DNA, the CDR3 is TGCAGCGTTCTTACGGGGTCTAGGTACGAGCAGTACTTC. Amino acid sequence: CSVLTGSRYEQYF. V gene TRBV29-1 combines with J gene TRBJ2-7; D possibly corresponds to TRBD2 (5 bases). Looked up from germline, CDR1 is SQVTM and CDR2 is ANQGSEA. Between the trimmed V and J ends, which lost 5 bases and 4 bases, there was a span of 15 bases. The CDR3 runs to 13 residues.

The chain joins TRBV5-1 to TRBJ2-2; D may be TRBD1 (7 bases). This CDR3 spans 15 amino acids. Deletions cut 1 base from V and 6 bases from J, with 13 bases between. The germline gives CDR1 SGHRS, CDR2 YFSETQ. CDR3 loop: CASSLNVRGAGELFF. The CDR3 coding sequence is TGCGCCAGCAGCTTGAACGTCAGGGGGGCCGGGGAGCTGTTTTTT.

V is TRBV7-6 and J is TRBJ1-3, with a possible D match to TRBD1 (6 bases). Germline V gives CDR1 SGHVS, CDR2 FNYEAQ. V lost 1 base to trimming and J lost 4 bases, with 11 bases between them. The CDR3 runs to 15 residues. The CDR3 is CASSLGAGAGNTIYF. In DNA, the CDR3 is TGTGCCAGCAGCTTAGGTGCAGGGGCAGGAAACACCATATATTTT.

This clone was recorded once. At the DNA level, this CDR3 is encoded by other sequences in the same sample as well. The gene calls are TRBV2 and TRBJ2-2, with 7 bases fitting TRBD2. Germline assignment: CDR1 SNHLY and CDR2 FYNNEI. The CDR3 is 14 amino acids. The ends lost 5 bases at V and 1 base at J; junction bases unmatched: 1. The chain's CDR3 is CASSWGGNTGELFF. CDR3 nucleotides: TGTGCCAGCAGTTGGGGGGGGAACACCGGGGAGCTGTTTTTT.

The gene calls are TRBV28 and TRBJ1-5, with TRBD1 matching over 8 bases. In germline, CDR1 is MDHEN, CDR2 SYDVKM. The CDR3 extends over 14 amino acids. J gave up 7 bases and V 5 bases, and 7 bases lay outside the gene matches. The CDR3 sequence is CASSDTGGHQPQHF. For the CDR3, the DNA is TGTGCCAGCAGTGATACAGGGGGGCACCAGCCCCAGCATTTT.

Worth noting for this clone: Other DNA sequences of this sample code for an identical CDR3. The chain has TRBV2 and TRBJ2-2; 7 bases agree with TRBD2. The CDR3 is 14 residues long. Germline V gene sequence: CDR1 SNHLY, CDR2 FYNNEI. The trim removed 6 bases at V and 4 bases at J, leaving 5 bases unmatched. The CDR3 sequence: CASRGGGATGELFF. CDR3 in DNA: TGTGCCAGCAGGGGCGGGGGTGCCACCGGGGAGCTGTTTTTT.

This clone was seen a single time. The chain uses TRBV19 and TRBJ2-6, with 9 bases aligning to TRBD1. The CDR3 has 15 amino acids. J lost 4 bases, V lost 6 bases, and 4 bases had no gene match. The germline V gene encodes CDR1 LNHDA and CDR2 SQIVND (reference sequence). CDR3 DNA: TGTGCCAGTAGCCCACAGGGGGCGGGGGCCAACGTCCTGACTTTC. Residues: CASSPQGAGANVLTF.

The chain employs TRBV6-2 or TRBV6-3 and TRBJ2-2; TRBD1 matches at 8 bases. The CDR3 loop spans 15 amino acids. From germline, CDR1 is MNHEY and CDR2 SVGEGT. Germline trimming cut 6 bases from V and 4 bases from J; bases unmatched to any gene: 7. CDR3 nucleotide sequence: TGTGCCAGCAGCATGGACAGGGTGAGCACCGGGGAGCTGTTTTTT. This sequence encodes CASSMDRVSTGELFF.